This record covers a single T cell receptor (beta chain). Trimming took 1 base from V and 8 from J, leaving 14 bases between them. From germline, CDR1 is MNHNS and CDR2 SASEGT. The CDR3 consists of 14 residues. Assay: immunoSEQ multiplex PCR; the TCRdb copy retains only in-frame clones and omits some. Of about 91,000 clones in the sample, more than 70% were seen once. This entry is derived from a study of OX40 agonist ivuxolimab in advanced cancers. The sequencing here drew on CD4+ or CD8+ T cells sorted from blood, taken in a trial of the OX40 agonist ivuxolimab. The chain employs TRBV6-1 and TRBJ1-2; D remains ambiguous. The TCR originated in an adult with an advanced solid tumor such as melanoma, head and neck, liver or kidney cancer. CDR3 DNA: TGTGCCAGCAGTGAAGTGGGAGGGCCGCAAGGCTACACCTTC. Translating gives CASSEVGGPQGYTF.